These 14 T cell receptor beta chains were all obtained from the same sample, sequenced in a study of high-grade serous ovarian cancer treatment subgroups. The repertoire was sequenced with immunoSEQ multiplex PCR; TCRdb's copy has only in-frame clones and lacks some. This sample has about 12,000 clones; over 75% occur once, and the top ten carry approximately 3%. The tumor samples were collected prior to definitive surgery or chemotherapy. Sequencing was carried out using tumor tissue. The source of these receptors is a human donor with high-grade serous ovarian cancer.

The chain uses TRBV5-1 and TRBJ2-2; D may be TRBD1 (6 bases). CDR1 and CDR2 from the germline V gene are SGHRS and YFSETQ. V was pared by 4 bases and J by 2 bases, with 18 bases between. The CDR3 is 17 residues long. The CDR3 DNA follows: TGCGCCAGCAGCCTGGCCGTTTCAGGGGCTAACACCGGGGAGCTGTTTTTT. Translating it yields CASSLAVSGANTGELFF.

The chain has TRBV18 and TRBJ2-3, with 8 bases identical to TRBD1. This CDR3 has 15 residues. V lost 5 bases, J lost 1 base, and 5 bases stayed unmatched. Germline V CDR1 and CDR2: KGHSH, LQKENI. The CDR3, as DNA: TGTGCCAGCTCATTCGGACAGGGAGGCACAGATACGCAGTATTTT. Its translation: CASSFGQGGTDTQYF. The complete variable domain, with remaining parts taken from reference TRBV18 and TRBJ2-3, reads NAGVMQNPRHLVRRRGQEARLRCSPMKGHSHVYWYRQLPEEGLKFMVYLQKENIIDESGMPKERFSAEFPKEGPSILRIQQVVRGDSAAYFCASSFGQGGTDTQYFGPGTRLTVL.

The chain uses TRBV10-3 and TRBJ2-7; D call uncertain. This CDR3 is built from 13 residues. Per the germline V gene, CDR1 is ENHRY and CDR2 is SYGVKD. Trimming shortened V by 2 bases and J by 0 bases, and 5 bases separated the two germline ends. CDR3 DNA sequence: TGTGCCATCAGTGAGCAGAGCTCCTACGAGCAGTACTTC. It is translated as CAISEQSSYEQYF.

V is TRBV7-2 and J is TRBJ1-2; D gene unclear. The CDR3 contains 16 residues. CDR1 is SGHTA, CDR2 FQGNSA, per germline. With 5 bases removed from V and 2 bases from J, the gap between germline ends came to 18 bases. In DNA form, the CDR3 reads TGTGCCAGCAGCCCAACTCCCTCGGCCGGGAACTATGGCTACACCTTC. Translation: CASSPTPSAGNYGYTF.

Sample share makes this clone medium-sized. The rearrangement joins TRBV2 to TRBJ1-6, with 7 bases lining up with TRBD1. This CDR3 has 13 residues. Germline lookup yields CDR1 SNHLY and CDR2 FYNNEI. Trimming removed 4 bases from V and 7 bases from J; junction bases left unmatched: 1. The CDR3 reads CASSVGGNSPLHF. In nucleotides, the CDR3 is TGTGCCAGCAGTGTAGGGGGCAATTCACCCCTCCACTTT. Looking up the rest from reference TRBV2 and TRBJ1-6 gives the full variable domain: EPEVTQTPSHQVTQMGQEVILRCVPISNHLYFYWYRQILGQKVEFLVSFYNNEISEKSEIFDDQFSVERPDGSNFTLKIRSTKLEDSAMYFCASSVGGNSPLHFGNGTRLTVT.

The gene calls are TRBV9 and TRBJ2-2; the match to TRBD1 covers 7 bases. CDR3 length: 15 amino acids. Trimming at V came to 5 bases and at J to 8 bases, leaving 12 bases not matched to a gene. The germline V gene has CDR1 SGDLS and CDR2 YYNGEE. CDR3 DNA: TGTGCCAGCAGGCCAGGGGGTCGTCTAGCTGGGGAGCTGTTTTTT. The encoded protein is CASRPGGRLAGELFF.

This chain connects TRBV29-1 to TRBJ1-1; 7 positions match TRBD1. V trimming: 8 bases; J trimming: 5 bases; junction bases outside the gene matches: 8. Germline V lookup: CDR1 SQVTM, CDR2 ANQGSEA. This CDR3 spans 12 amino acids. The DNA for the CDR3 is TGCAGCACTCGACAGGGACTTACTGAAGCTTTCTTT. Translating it yields CSTRQGLTEAFF.

The table lists this clone with a count of one. The chain joins TRBV6-5 to TRBJ2-7; D possibly corresponds to TRBD1 (5 bases). This CDR3 comprises 15 residues. V was clipped by 0 bases and J by 0 bases, with 9 bases between them. Germline V gene data show CDR1 as MNHEY and CDR2 as SVGAGI. Here the CDR3 reads CASSYSQGGSYEQYV. The CDR3 bases are TGTGCCAGCAGTTACTCTCAGGGTGGCTCCTACGAGCAGTACGTC.

The CDR3 sequence is CASSYQRGTYGYTF. CDR3 nucleotides: TGTGCCAGCAGTTATCAGCGGGGGACCTATGGCTACACCTTC. This rearrangement joins TRBV6-5 to TRBJ1-2; perhaps TRBD1 as D (5 bases). CDR3 size: 14 residues. Trimming stripped 3 bases from V and 4 bases from J, with 12 bases between. Germline V CDR1 and CDR2: MNHEY, SVGAGI.

This rearrangement joins TRBV14 to TRBJ1-1, with no clear D. Germline V gene lookup returns CDR1 SGHDN and CDR2 FVKESK. This CDR3 contains 19 residues. Trimming pared 0 bases from V and 5 bases from J, leaving 25 bases between. CDR3: CASSQDRIYSYVLGTEAFF. Written as DNA, the CDR3 is TGTGCCAGCAGCCAAGATCGTATTTATAGTTACGTCCTGGGGACTGAAGCTTTCTTT. Full variable domain (rest looked up from reference TRBV14 and TRBJ1-1): EAGVTQFPSHSVIEKGQTVTLRCDPISGHDNLYWYRRVMGKEIKFLLHFVKESKQDESGMPNNRFLAERTGGTYSTLKVQPAELEDSGVYFCASSQDRIYSYVLGTEAFFGQGTRLTVV.

The chain is built from TRBV27 and TRBJ1-2; tentative D call: TRBD1 (5 bases). The V end lost 0 bases, the J end lost 4 bases, and 6 bases lay between the germline ends. The CDR3 runs 13 residues. Germline lookup yields CDR1 MNHEY and CDR2 SMNVEV (reference sequence). CDR3 amino acids: CASSLSTGYGYTF. In nucleotides, the CDR3 is TGTGCCAGCAGTTTATCAACAGGCTATGGCTACACCTTC.

The J gene is TRBJ2-5, the V gene TRBV7-5; the table's TRBD2 call for D was not verified on the DNA. TRBV7-5 is termed a pseudogene. This CDR3 spans 12 amino acids. CDR3 protein: CATARAAETQYF. CDR3 nucleotide sequence: TGTGCCACGGCGAGGGCGGCGGAGACCCAGTACTTC.

The chain has TRBV7-8 and TRBJ1-1; D gene unclear. CDR1 and CDR2 from the germline V gene are SGHVS and FQNEAQ. The CDR3 is 13 amino acids. The V end was cut by 5 bases, the J end by 4 bases, with 11 bases between. The CDR3 region has the DNA TGTGCCAGCAGCCATGGAGGGCTCACTGAAGCTTTCTTT. Protein product: CASSHGGLTEAFF. Variable domain in full (rest from reference TRBV7-8 and TRBJ1-1): GAGVSQSPRYKVAKRGQDVALRCDPISGHVSLFWYQQALGQGPEFLTYFQNEAQLDKSGLPSDRFFAERPEGSVSTLKIQRTQQEDSAVYLCASSHGGLTEAFFGQGTRLTVV.

The DNA for the CDR3 is TGTGCCTGGACCCCAGGGACACCGGACCCCATGATAGGTTCACCCCTCCACTTT. It specifies CAWTPGTPDPMIGSPLHF. V is TRBV30 and J is TRBJ1-6, with D possibly matching TRBD1 (6 bases). Germline V CDR1 and CDR2: GTSNPN, SVGIG (reference sequence). V was clipped by 4 bases and J by 9 bases, with 28 bases between them. The CDR3 covers 18 residues.